The clone carrying this T cell receptor delta chain was seen a few times. This sample stems from a study of gamma-delta T cells after stem cell transplantation. TCRdb fed the RT-PCR reads to CATT. The sample contains about 1,200 delta-chain clones, approximately 37% of which appear only once. The CDR3 covers 21 residues. V was cut by 0 bases and J by 0 bases, with 20 bases left in between. Germline values: CDR1 GEAIGNYY, CDR2 EKD. The chain carries TRDV2 and TRDJ3; weak D call: TRDD3 (6 bases). The clonotype comes from a human donor. It is not recorded whose cells these are; they may come from a transplant donor. Sequenced material: gamma-delta T cells. CDR3 DNA: TGTGCCTGTGACACCCCTTTTAGGCCTGGGGAGAGCTCCTGGGACACCCGACAGATGTTTTTC. Amino acids: CACDTPFRPGESSWDTRQMFF.